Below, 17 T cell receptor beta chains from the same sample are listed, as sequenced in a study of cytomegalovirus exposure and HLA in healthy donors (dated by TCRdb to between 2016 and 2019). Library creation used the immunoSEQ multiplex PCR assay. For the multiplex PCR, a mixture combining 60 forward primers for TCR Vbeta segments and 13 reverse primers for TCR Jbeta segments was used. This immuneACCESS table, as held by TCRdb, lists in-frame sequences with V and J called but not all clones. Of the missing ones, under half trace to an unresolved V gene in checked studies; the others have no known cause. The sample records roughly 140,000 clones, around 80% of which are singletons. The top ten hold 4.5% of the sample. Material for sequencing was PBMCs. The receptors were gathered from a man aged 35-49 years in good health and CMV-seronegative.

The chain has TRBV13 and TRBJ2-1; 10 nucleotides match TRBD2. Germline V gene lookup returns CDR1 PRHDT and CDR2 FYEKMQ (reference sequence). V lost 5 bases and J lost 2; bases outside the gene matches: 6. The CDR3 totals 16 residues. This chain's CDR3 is CASSRAGGPPYNEQFF. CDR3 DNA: TGTGCCAGCAGCAGAGCGGGGGGGCCTCCCTACAATGAGCAGTTCTTC.

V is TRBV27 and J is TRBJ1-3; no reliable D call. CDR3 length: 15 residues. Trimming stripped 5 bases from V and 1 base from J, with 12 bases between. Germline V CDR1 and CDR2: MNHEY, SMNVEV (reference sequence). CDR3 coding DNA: TGTGCCAGCAGTCCGGCCGGGGAGTCTGGAAACACCATATATTTT. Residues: CASSPAGESGNTIYF.

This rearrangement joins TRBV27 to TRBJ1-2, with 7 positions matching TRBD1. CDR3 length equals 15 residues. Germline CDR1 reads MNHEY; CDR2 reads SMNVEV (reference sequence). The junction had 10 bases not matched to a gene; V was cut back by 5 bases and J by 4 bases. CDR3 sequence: CASSPSQGWAYGYTF. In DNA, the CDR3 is TGTGCCAGCAGTCCCTCACAGGGGTGGGCCTATGGCTACACCTTC.

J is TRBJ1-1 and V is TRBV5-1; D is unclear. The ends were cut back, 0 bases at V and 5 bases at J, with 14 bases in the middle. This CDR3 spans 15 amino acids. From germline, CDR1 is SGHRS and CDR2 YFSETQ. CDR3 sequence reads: CASSLDPVGGTEAFF. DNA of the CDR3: TGCGCCAGCAGCTTGGACCCGGTGGGAGGTACTGAAGCTTTCTTT.

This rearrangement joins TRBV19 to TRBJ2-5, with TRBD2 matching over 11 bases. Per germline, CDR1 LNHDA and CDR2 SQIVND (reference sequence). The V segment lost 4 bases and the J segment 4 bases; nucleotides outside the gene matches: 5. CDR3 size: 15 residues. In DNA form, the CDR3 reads TGTGCCAGTAGTAGAATAGCGGGGGGGCCAGAGACCCAGTACTTC. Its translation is CASSRIAGGPETQYF.

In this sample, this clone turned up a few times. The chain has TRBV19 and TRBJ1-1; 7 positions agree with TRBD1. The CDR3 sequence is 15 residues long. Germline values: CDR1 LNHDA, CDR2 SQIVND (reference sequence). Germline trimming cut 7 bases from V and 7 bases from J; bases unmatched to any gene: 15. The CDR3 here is CASIPRDRDDYEAFF. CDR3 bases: TGTGCCAGTATCCCGCGCGACAGGGACGATTATGAAGCTTTCTTT.

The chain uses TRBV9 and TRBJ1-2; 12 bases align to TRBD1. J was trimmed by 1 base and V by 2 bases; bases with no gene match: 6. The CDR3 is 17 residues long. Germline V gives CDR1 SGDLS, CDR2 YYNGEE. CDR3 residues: CASSVGTGGELNYGYTF. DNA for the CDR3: TGTGCCAGCAGCGTCGGGACAGGGGGCGAACTTAACTATGGCTACACCTTC. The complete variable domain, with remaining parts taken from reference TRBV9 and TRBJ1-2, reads DSGVTQTPKHLITATGQRVTLRCSPRSGDLSVYWYQQSLDQGLQFLIQYYNGEERAKGNILERFSAQQFPDLHSELNLSSLELGDSALYFCASSVGTGGELNYGYTFGSGTRLTVV.

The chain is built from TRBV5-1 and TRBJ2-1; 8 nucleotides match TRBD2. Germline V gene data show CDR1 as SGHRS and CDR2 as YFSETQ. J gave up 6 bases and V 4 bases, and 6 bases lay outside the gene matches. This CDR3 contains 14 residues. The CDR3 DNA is TGCGCCAGCAGCAGCTCCGGGACTAGCAATGAGCAGTTCTTC. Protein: CASSSSGTSNEQFF.

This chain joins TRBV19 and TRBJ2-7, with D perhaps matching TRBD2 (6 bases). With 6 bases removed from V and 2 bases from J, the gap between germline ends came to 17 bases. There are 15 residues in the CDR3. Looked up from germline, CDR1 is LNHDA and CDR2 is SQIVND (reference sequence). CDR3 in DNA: TGTGCCAGTAGGGACCCGGCGGGGTCAGCCTACGAGCAGTACTTC. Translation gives CASRDPAGSAYEQYF.

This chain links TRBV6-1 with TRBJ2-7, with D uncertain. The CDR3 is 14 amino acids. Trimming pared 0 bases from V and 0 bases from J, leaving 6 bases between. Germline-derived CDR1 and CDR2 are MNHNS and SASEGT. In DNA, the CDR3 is TGTGCCAGCAGTGAAGCCGGAGTCTCCTACGAGCAGTACTTC. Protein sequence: CASSEAGVSYEQYF.

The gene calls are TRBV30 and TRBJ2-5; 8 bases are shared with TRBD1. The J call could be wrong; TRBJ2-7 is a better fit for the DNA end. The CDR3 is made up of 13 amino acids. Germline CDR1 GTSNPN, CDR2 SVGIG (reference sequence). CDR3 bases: TGTGCCTGGAGTGCGGACAGGGACTACGAGCAGTACTTC. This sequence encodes CAWSADRDYEQYF.

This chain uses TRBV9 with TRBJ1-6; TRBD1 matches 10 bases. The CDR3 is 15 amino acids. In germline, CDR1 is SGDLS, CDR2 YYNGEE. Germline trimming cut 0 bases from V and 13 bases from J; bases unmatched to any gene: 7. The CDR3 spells CASSVDDRGRRPLHF. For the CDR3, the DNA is TGTGCCAGCAGCGTAGATGACAGGGGGCGCCGGCCCCTCCACTTT.

The CDR3 DNA reads TGTGCCAGCAGTGTCTTTAGCACCGGGGAGCTGTTTTTT. It codes for CASSVFSTGELFF. The chain is built from TRBV2 and TRBJ2-2, with D hard to call. V was pared by 4 bases and J by 4 bases, with 7 bases between. CDR1 is SNHLY and CDR2 is FYNNEI in the germline V gene. The CDR3 spans 13 residues.

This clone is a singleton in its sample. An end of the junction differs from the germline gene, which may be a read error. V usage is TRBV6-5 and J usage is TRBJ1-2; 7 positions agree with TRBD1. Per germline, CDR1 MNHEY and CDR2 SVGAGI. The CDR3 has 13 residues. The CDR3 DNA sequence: TGTGCCAGCAGGCCGACAGGGAATTGGGGCTACCCCTTC. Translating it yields CASRPTGNWGYPF.

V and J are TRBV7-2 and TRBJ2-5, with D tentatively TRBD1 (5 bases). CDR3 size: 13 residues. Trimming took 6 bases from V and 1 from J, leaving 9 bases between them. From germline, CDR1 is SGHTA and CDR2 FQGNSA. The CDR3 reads CASRPGLQETQYF. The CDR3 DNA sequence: TGTGCCAGCAGGCCAGGGCTCCAAGAGACCCAGTACTTC.

The CDR3 coding sequence is TGTGCCTGGACCAGGGGCCCAGTCGGGGAGCTGTTTTTT. Its protein is CAWTRGPVGELFF. The J gene is TRBJ2-2, the V gene TRBV30; TRBD1 might be the D (6 bases). V was shortened by 4 bases and J by 7 bases, with 13 bases between the two germline ends. Germline-derived CDR1 and CDR2 are GTSNPN and SVGIG (reference sequence). The CDR3 consists of 13 residues.

The CDR3 DNA reads as TGTGCCAGTGAAAAAGACAGGGCTAGCACTGAAGCTTTCTTT. Translated, it gives CASEKDRASTEAFF. This chain uses TRBV19 with TRBJ1-1; TRBD1 matches at 7 bases. The CDR3 has 14 residues. The ends lost 8 bases at V and 4 bases at J; junction bases unmatched: 10. The germline CDR1 and CDR2 sequences are LNHDA and SQIVND (reference sequence). The full variable domain, its missing parts supplied by reference TRBV19 and TRBJ1-1, is DGGITQSPKYLFRKEGQNVTLSCEQNLNHDAMYWYRQDPGQGLRLIYYSQIVNDFQKGDIAEGYSVSREKKESFPLTVTSAQKNPTAFYLCASEKDRASTEAFFGQGTRLTVV.